Presented here are 30 T cell receptor beta chains from one specimen sequenced in a study of blood T cell repertoires in COVID-19. Produced via immunoSEQ multiplex PCR; TCRdb's table is partial and in-frame only. Among over 200,000 clones, around 90% were seen once, and the ten largest hold just under 0.8%. The material sequenced was peripheral blood. These receptors were obtained from a woman aged 30 to 39 with acute or convalescent COVID-19.

The V and J genes are TRBV20-1 and TRBJ2-3, with 7 bases fitting TRBD1. The CDR3 has 11 amino acids. The V gene's germline CDR1 is DFQATT and CDR2 SNEGSKA (reference sequence). V lost 5 bases to trimming and J lost 10 bases; unmatched junction nucleotides: 6. The CDR3 protein is CSAPDRRAQYF. The CDR3 DNA follows: TGCAGTGCTCCGGACAGGCGGGCGCAGTATTTT.

This sequence joins TRBV6-6 and TRBJ1-2, with D tentatively TRBD1 (5 bases). Germline V lookup: CDR1 MNHNY, CDR2 SVGAGI (reference sequence). This CDR3 has 15 amino acids. Trimming shortened V by 5 bases and J by 7 bases, and 20 bases separated the two germline ends. The DNA of the CDR3 is TGTGCCAGCAGTAACCGGGTGGGGGGAGGTTCTGGCTACACCTTC. This gives the protein CASSNRVGGGSGYTF.

V usage is TRBV9 and J usage is TRBJ1-2, with 10 bases identical to TRBD1. CDR1 and CDR2 from the germline V gene are SGDLS and YYNGEE. V shed 5 bases, J shed 6 bases, and the junction held 4 bases outside the gene matches. The CDR3 consists of 13 residues. The CDR3 coding sequence is TGTGCCAGCAGAGCGGACAGGGGGGATGGCTACACCTTC. Amino acids: CASRADRGDGYTF.

J is TRBJ2-7 and V is TRBV5-4, with 7 nucleotides matching TRBD1. The V segment lost 4 bases and the J segment 2 bases; nucleotides outside the gene matches: 24. Germline assignment: CDR1 SGHNT and CDR2 YYREEE (reference sequence). CDR3 size: 20 residues. Here the CDR3 reads CASSMPSGTANGILAYEQYF. The CDR3 coding sequence is TGTGCCAGCAGCATGCCATCCGGGACAGCCAACGGGATCTTAGCCTACGAGCAGTACTTC.

This chain joins TRBV9 and TRBJ2-7, with D possibly TRBD1 on 5 matching bases. Germline CDR1 and CDR2: SGDLS and YYNGEE. V lost 3 bases to trimming and J lost 5 bases, with 15 bases between them. The length of the CDR3 is 14 residues. Here the CDR3 DNA reads TGTGCCAGCAGCGATGGAGACAGTAACGACGAGCAGTACTTC. It yields the protein CASSDGDSNDEQYF.

DNA of the CDR3: TGTGCCAGCAGCGTAGACACCAACTCTGGAAACACCATATATTTT. Protein product: CASSVDTNSGNTIYF. V and J are TRBV9 and TRBJ1-3; D gene ambiguous. The CDR3 loop spans 15 amino acids. Trimming removed 0 bases at V and 0 bases at J, with 7 bases between. Looked up from germline, CDR1 is SGDLS and CDR2 is YYNGEE. The full variable domain, with the rest looked up from reference TRBV9 and TRBJ1-3, is DSGVTQTPKHLITATGQRVTLRCSPRSGDLSVYWYQQSLDQGLQFLIQYYNGEERAKGNILERFSAQQFPDLHSELNLSSLELGDSALYFCASSVDTNSGNTIYFGEGSWLTVV.

This chain connects TRBV2 to TRBJ2-1, with 8 nucleotides matching TRBD2. Germline V gene data show CDR1 as SNHLY and CDR2 as FYNNEI. The V gene end was trimmed by 8 bases and the J gene end by 4 bases; junction bases not matched to a gene: 7. The CDR3 loop spans 14 amino acids. CDR3 loop: CASVLTSGYNEQFF. Written as DNA, the CDR3 is TGTGCCAGCGTCCTAACTAGCGGTTACAATGAGCAGTTCTTC. The full variable domain, with the rest looked up from reference TRBV2 and TRBJ2-1, is EPEVTQTPSHQVTQMGQEVILRCVPISNHLYFYWYRQILGQKVEFLVSFYNNEISEKSEIFDDQFSVERPDGSNFTLKIRSTKLEDSAMYFCASVLTSGYNEQFFGPGTRLTVL.

The gene calls are TRBV18 and TRBJ2-5; the match to TRBD2 covers 10 bases. Germline trimming cut 0 bases from V and 4 bases from J; bases unmatched to any gene: 2. Germline V lookup: CDR1 KGHSH, CDR2 LQKENI. This CDR3 has 15 amino acids. The CDR3 sequence is CASSPPSSGRETQYF. In nucleotides, the CDR3 is TGTGCCAGCTCACCACCGTCTAGCGGGAGAGAGACCCAGTACTTC.

Only a few counts were recorded for this clone. The chain employs TRBV7-8 and TRBJ2-5; TRBD2 matches at 7 bases. Per the germline V gene, CDR1 is SGHVS and CDR2 is FQNEAQ. The V gene end was trimmed by 5 bases and the J gene end by 4 bases; junction bases not matched to a gene: 7. This CDR3 has 14 amino acids. In nucleotides, the CDR3 is TGTGCCAGCAGCCATCGACTAGCTGGAGAGACCCAGTACTTC. It specifies CASSHRLAGETQYF.

The V call is TRBV6-5, the J call TRBJ1-2; D might be TRBD1 (5 bases). Germline V gene lookup returns CDR1 MNHEY and CDR2 SVGAGI. There are 12 residues in the CDR3. The V gene lost 6 bases and the J gene lost 7 bases, with 12 bases spanning the gap. Here the CDR3 reads CASSDTGFGYTF. The CDR3 region has the DNA TGTGCCAGCAGCGACACAGGCTTTGGCTACACCTTC.

V is TRBV4-3 and J is TRBJ2-2, with 8 nucleotides matching TRBD2. V shed 0 bases, J shed 0 bases, and the junction held 3 bases outside the gene matches. The CDR3 contains 17 residues. CDR1 is LGHNA and CDR2 is YSLEER in the germline V gene. The DNA of the CDR3 is TGCGCCAGCAGCCAAGATCTAGCGGGCCCGAACACCGGGGAGCTGTTTTTT. It specifies CASSQDLAGPNTGELFF.

This clone was seen a few times. The chain combines TRBV19 with TRBJ2-3; TRBD1 aligns across 10 bases. V shed 2 bases, J shed 4 bases, and the junction held 6 bases outside the gene matches. This CDR3 has 16 amino acids. Per germline, CDR1 LNHDA and CDR2 SQIVND (reference sequence). The CDR3 is CASSIPPGQGSDTQYF. DNA for the CDR3: TGTGCCAGTAGTATACCGCCGGGACAGGGGTCAGATACGCAGTATTTT. Based on the CDR3 plus reference TRBV19 and TRBJ2-3, the full variable domain is DGGITQSPKYLFRKEGQNVTLSCEQNLNHDAMYWYRQDPGQGLRLIYYSQIVNDFQKGDIAEGYSVSREKKESFPLTVTSAQKNPTAFYLCASSIPPGQGSDTQYFGPGTRLTVL.

The V gene is TRBV15, the J gene TRBJ2-1; no clear D. V was clipped by 1 base and J by 5 bases, with 12 bases between them. CDR1 and CDR2 from the germline V gene are LNHNV and YYDKDF (reference sequence). The CDR3 totals 15 residues. The CDR3: CATSRGGPLHNEQFF. Here the CDR3 DNA reads TGTGCCACCAGCAGAGGTGGCCCCCTCCACAATGAGCAGTTCTTC.

V usage is TRBV11-3 and J usage is TRBJ2-5, with 10 bases lining up with TRBD1. Germline values: CDR1 SGHNT, CDR2 YENEEA. Trimming at V came to 1 base and at J to 0 bases, leaving 5 bases not matched to a gene. CDR3 length: 17 amino acids. The CDR3 DNA sequence: TGTGCCAGCAGCTTAGGGGAGGGACAGGGGTACCAAGAGACCCAGTACTTC. Translation gives CASSLGEGQGYQETQYF.

The chain couples TRBV6-4 to TRBJ2-3, with 9 bases fitting TRBD2. CDR3 length equals 16 residues. Trimming cost V 2 bases and J 4 bases; bases outside gene matches: 7. The germline V gene encodes CDR1 MRHNA and CDR2 SNTAGT. CDR3 sequence: CASSDTIAGVADTQYF. DNA of the CDR3: TGTGCCAGCAGTGACACCATAGCGGGAGTGGCAGATACGCAGTATTTT.

V and J are TRBV24-1 and TRBJ2-3, with 8 bases that match TRBD1. Germline V gives CDR1 KGHDR, CDR2 SFDVKD. V lost 9 bases to trimming and J lost 0 bases; unmatched junction nucleotides: 4. This CDR3 is built from 14 residues. CDR3 amino acids: CATARTGSTDTQYF. CDR3 sequence (DNA): TGTGCCACCGCCAGGACAGGGAGCACAGATACGCAGTATTTT.

This sequence joins TRBV24-1 and TRBJ2-7; TRBD2 matches 9 bases. J lost 4 bases, V lost 5 bases, and 8 bases had no gene match. The CDR3 totals 15 residues. CDR1 is KGHDR, CDR2 SFDVKD, per germline. CDR3 nucleotides: TGTGCCACCAGTGCGGCGGGAGGGCTTGAGTACGAGCAGTACTTC. Its translation: CATSAAGGLEYEQYF.

The chain links TRBV29-1 to TRBJ2-7; possible D gene TRBD2, 7 bases. The germline V gene has CDR1 SQVTM and CDR2 ANQGSEA. Trimming took 7 bases from V and 6 from J, leaving 25 bases between them. The CDR3 extends over 15 amino acids. The CDR3 here is CSGWNGGAGASEQYF. The CDR3 DNA reads TGCAGCGGATGGAATGGGGGGGCGGGTGCATCCGAGCAGTACTTC.

This chain uses TRBV5-8 with TRBJ2-1; 10 bases map to TRBD2. The CDR3 consists of 17 residues. Looked up from germline, CDR1 is SGHTS and CDR2 is YDEGEE. The V and J ends lost 1 base and 7 bases, in that order; junction bases with no gene match: 11. CDR3 in DNA: TGTGCCAGCAGCTTGCTCTTGGCTAGCGGGAGAGTAAATGAGCAGTTCTTC. Translation gives CASSLLLASGRVNEQFF.

This chain uses TRBV4-3 with TRBJ1-6; D is perhaps TRBD1 (6 bases). The CDR3 has 16 amino acids. Germline V lookup: CDR1 LGHNA, CDR2 YSLEER. Trimming took off 1 base at V and 8 bases at J, with 15 bases between the two ends. The CDR3 nucleotides read TGCGCCAGCAGCCAAGGAGGGGTCAGGGGAGATTCACCCCTCCACTTT. Residues: CASSQGGVRGDSPLHF.

The chain employs TRBV5-5 and TRBJ2-7, with TRBD1 matching over 9 bases. Germline V gene lookup returns CDR1 SGHKS and CDR2 YYEKEE (reference sequence). CDR3 length: 16 residues. V lost 4 bases and J lost 6; bases outside the gene matches: 14. The CDR3 DNA sequence: TGTGCCAGCAGCAAAGACAGGGGGTCCCTTACGGTCGAGCAGTACTTC. Translation: CASSKDRGSLTVEQYF.

This rearrangement joins TRBV7-6 to TRBJ2-1; 8 nucleotides line up with TRBD1. The V gene's germline CDR1 is SGHVS and CDR2 FNYEAQ. The CDR3 runs 16 residues. With 6 bases clipped from V and 3 bases from J, the junction kept 10 bases outside the gene matches. The CDR3 DNA reads as TGTGCCAGCAGACAATACCAGGGGGCTAACTACAATGAGCAGTTCTTC. Translating gives CASRQYQGANYNEQFF.

J is TRBJ2-1 and V is TRBV7-8; TRBD1 might be the D (5 bases). Trimming took off 1 base at V and 9 bases at J, with 13 bases between the two ends. This CDR3 is 14 amino acids long. From germline, CDR1 is SGHVS and CDR2 FQNEAQ. DNA of the CDR3: TGTGCCAGCAGCTTAGTCCCAGTGGGGCCTGAGCAGTTCTTC. Its translation is CASSLVPVGPEQFF.

This chain joins TRBV10-1 and TRBJ2-2; 13 bases are shared with TRBD2. CDR3 length equals 16 residues. J was trimmed by 4 bases and V by 6 bases; bases with no gene match: 5. Germline V CDR1 and CDR2: WNHNN, SYGVQD (reference sequence). CDR3 sequence: CASSGTSGRGTGELFF. In DNA form, the CDR3 reads TGCGCCAGCAGCGGTACTAGCGGGAGGGGCACCGGGGAGCTGTTTTTT.

The V gene is TRBV18, the J gene TRBJ1-5; D call uncertain. Germline CDR1 KGHSH, CDR2 LQKENI. The CDR3 runs to 13 residues. Trimming shortened V by 4 bases and J by 0 bases, and 4 bases separated the two germline ends. CDR3 sequence (DNA): TGTGCCAGCTCACGAGATAGCAATCAGCCCCAGCATTTT. As protein: CASSRDSNQPQHF.

The CDR3 loop is CASSQDQTSGSTDTQYF. The CDR3 DNA is TGTGCCAGCAGCCAAGATCAGACTAGCGGGAGCACAGATACGCAGTATTTT. The rearrangement links TRBV4-2 to TRBJ2-3; 10 bases align to TRBD2. Losses at the gene ends were 0 bases for V and 0 bases for J; bases not matched to a gene: 3. In germline, CDR1 is LGHNA, CDR2 YNFKEQ. There are 17 residues in the CDR3.

Remarks on this clone: The same CDR3 also results from other DNA sequences found in this sample. This rearrangement joins TRBV29-1 to TRBJ2-3, with D uncertain. V lost 5 bases and J 6 bases, leaving 3 bases between the germline ends. Germline CDR1 is SQVTM and CDR2 is ANQGSEA. This CDR3 spans 9 amino acids. CDR3 DNA sequence: TGCAGCGTTTCGGATACGCAGTATTTT. This gives the protein CSVSDTQYF.

The chain combines TRBV6-5 with TRBJ2-1; 9 bases fit TRBD1. The CDR3 runs to 15 residues. The germline gives CDR1 MNHEY, CDR2 SVGAGI. J was trimmed by 4 bases and V by 6 bases; bases with no gene match: 7. Written as DNA, the CDR3 is TGTGCCAGCAGCCCGGACAGGGGCCCTTACAATGAGCAGTTCTTC. It translates to CASSPDRGPYNEQFF.

The chain combines TRBV19 with TRBJ1-3; D is unclear. The germline V and J ends were trimmed by 5 bases and 1 base, with 15 bases remaining between them. Germline-derived CDR1 and CDR2 are LNHDA and SQIVND (reference sequence). The CDR3 contains 16 residues. CDR3 residues: CASSPSWSRSGNTIYF. The CDR3 DNA reads TGTGCCAGTAGTCCTAGTTGGTCTAGGTCTGGAAACACCATATATTTT. Filled out from reference TRBV19 and TRBJ1-3, the complete variable domain reads DGGITQSPKYLFRKEGQNVTLSCEQNLNHDAMYWYRQDPGQGLRLIYYSQIVNDFQKGDIAEGYSVSREKKESFPLTVTSAQKNPTAFYLCASSPSWSRSGNTIYFGEGSWLTVV.

The V and J genes are TRBV9 and TRBJ2-1, with TRBD2 identical over 8 bases. The CDR3 extends over 15 amino acids. Trimming cost V 1 base and J 6 bases; bases outside gene matches: 6. The germline V gene has CDR1 SGDLS and CDR2 YYNGEE. The CDR3 reads CASSVLAGRFNEQFF. CDR3 nucleotides: TGTGCCAGCAGCGTATTAGCGGGAAGGTTCAATGAGCAGTTCTTC.